The present entry profiles one T cell receptor beta chain with its context. As yet, its antigen is unknown. The sample originates from a study of beta chain features in type 1 diabetes. Sequencing targeted expressed TCRB transcripts, as all isolated RNA had been reverse transcribed. Libraries were prepared by immunoSEQ multiplex PCR; TCRdb keeps only in-frame clonotypes and omits some of them. This sample has under 200,000 clones; about 7.3% occur once, and the top ten carry approximately 0.69%. Sorted CD4+ subsets: naive, central memory, regulatory, stem cell-like memory (CD45RO/CCR7/CD25/CD127/CD95/CD27 panel). Purities over 95% were achieved in all sorted populations. Study-wide results and limits: Moderate yet significant TCRB CDR3 shortening was seen in Type 1 diabetes patients in all four CD4+ subsets.

The sequenced sample was central memory CD4+ T cells from blood. The receptor's source is a man younger than 35 in good health.

In DNA form, the CDR3 reads TGTGCCAGCAGCTCGGGACTAGCGGGAGGGGCTGAGCAGTTCTTC. It codes for CASSSGLAGGAEQFF. This chain joins TRBV11-2 and TRBJ2-1, with TRBD2 matching over 16 bases. CDR3 length equals 15 residues. The J segment lost 9 bases and the V segment lost 4 bases, leaving 3 bases of the junction unmatched. From germline, CDR1 is SGHAT and CDR2 FQNNGV.